This TCR beta chain was documented in a study of cytomegalovirus exposure and HLA in healthy donors. Study context: Of the donors genotyped, about 390 in all, about 80% fell in the Caucasian-associated ancestry cluster. Whole-study findings and limits: In a later analysis, TCR beta V- and J-gene trimming was associated with a missense DCLRE1C variant. Researchers had no immune exposure information except CMV serostatus available. Judged likely to be a sequencing artifact was a cluster of highly shared sequence variants.

The CDR3 consists of 14 residues. Per germline, CDR1 SNHLY and CDR2 FYNNEI. V gave up 7 bases and J gave up 0 bases, with 12 bases separating them. PCR was performed using 60 Vbeta and 13 Jbeta primers. Assay used: immunoSEQ multiplex PCR; TCRdb lists only in-frame clones, some missing. The sample holds under 150,000 clones, about 80% seen once. To note about this clone: Its antigen is unidentified.

The source material was PBMCs. This receptor was obtained from a boy aged 2 to 10 in good health and CMV-seronegative. The rearrangement links TRBV2 to TRBJ2-5; D is uncertain. The CDR3 is CASIYDNYQETQYF. The CDR3 DNA sequence: TGTGCCAGCATCTACGACAACTACCAAGAGACCCAGTACTTC. The full variable domain, in which reference TRBV2 and TRBJ2-5 provide the parts outside the CDR3, is EPEVTQTPSHQVTQMGQEVILRCVPISNHLYFYWYRQILGQKVEFLVSFYNNEISEKSEIFDDQFSVERPDGSNFTLKIRSTKLEDSAMYFCASIYDNYQETQYFGPGTRLLVL.